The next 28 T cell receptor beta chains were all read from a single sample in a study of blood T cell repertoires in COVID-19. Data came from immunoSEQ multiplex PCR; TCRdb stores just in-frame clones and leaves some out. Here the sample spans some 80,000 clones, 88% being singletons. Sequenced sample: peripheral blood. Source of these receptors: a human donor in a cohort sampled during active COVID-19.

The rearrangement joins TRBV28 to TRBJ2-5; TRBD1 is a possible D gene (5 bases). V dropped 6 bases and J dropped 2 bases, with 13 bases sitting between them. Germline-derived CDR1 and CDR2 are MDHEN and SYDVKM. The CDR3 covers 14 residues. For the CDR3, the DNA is TGTGCCAGCAGCAATGACAGTACTCAAGAGACCCAGTACTTC. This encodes CASSNDSTQETQYF. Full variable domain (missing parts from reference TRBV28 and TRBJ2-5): DVKVTQSSRYLVKRTGEKVFLECVQDMDHENMFWYRQDPGLGLRLIYFSYDVKMKEKGDIPEGYSVSREKKERFSLILESASTNQTSMYLCASSNDSTQETQYFGPGTRLLVL.

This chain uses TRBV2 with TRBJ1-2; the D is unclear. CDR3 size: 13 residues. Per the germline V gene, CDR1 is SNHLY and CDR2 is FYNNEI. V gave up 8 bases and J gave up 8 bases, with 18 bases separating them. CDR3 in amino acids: CASLQRREGGYTF. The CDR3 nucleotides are TGTGCCAGCTTACAGAGGAGGGAAGGAGGCTACACCTTC.

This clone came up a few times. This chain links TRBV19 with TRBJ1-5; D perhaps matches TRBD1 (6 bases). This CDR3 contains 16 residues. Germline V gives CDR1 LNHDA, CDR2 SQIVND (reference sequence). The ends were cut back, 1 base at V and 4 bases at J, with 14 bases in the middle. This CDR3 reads CASSIGQAGDNQPQHF. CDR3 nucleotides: TGTGCCAGTAGTATAGGACAGGCCGGGGATAATCAGCCCCAGCATTTT.

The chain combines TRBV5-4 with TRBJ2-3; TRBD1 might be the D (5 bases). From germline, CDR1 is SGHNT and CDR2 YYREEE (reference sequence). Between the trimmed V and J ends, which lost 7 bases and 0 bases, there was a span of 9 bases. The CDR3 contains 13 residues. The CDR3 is CASRTTSTDTQYF. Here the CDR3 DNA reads TGTGCCAGCCGGACAACCAGCACAGATACGCAGTATTTT.

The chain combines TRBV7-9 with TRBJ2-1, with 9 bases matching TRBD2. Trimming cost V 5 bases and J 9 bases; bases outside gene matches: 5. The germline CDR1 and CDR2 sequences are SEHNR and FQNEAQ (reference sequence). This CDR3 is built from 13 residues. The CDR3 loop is CASSLTSGGEQFF. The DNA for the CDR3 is TGTGCCAGCAGCCTGACTAGCGGCGGTGAGCAGTTCTTC.

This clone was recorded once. CDR3 DNA sequence: TGCGCCAGCAGCTTGGGAGCGGGGGTCCGGAGAGATACGCAGTATTTT. It translates to CASSLGAGVRRDTQYF. The chain links TRBV5-1 to TRBJ2-3; 8 bases match TRBD2. With 0 bases clipped from V and 5 bases from J, the junction kept 8 bases outside the gene matches. CDR1 and CDR2 (germline): SGHRS, YFSETQ. This CDR3 has 16 amino acids.

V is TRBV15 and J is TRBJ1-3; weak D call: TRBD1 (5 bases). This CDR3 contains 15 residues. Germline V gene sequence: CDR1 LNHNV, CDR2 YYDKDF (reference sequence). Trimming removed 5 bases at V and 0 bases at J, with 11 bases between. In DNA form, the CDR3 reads TGTGCCACCAGCGCAGGGCTCCTCTCTGGAAACACCATATATTTT. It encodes CATSAGLLSGNTIYF.

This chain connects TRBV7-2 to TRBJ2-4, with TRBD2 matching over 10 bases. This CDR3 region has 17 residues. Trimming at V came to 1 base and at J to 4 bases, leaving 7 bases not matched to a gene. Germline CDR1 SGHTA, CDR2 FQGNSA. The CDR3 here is CASSLVGSGGTKNIQYF. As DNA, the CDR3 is TGTGCCAGCAGCTTAGTTGGTAGCGGGGGGACTAAAAACATTCAGTACTTC.

Written as DNA, the CDR3 is TGTGCCAGCAGACGACAGGGGTCGGGAAACACCATATATTTT. Translation: CASRRQGSGNTIYF. This chain joins TRBV6-5 and TRBJ1-3; TRBD1 matches 8 bases. The CDR3 extends over 14 amino acids. Germline CDR1 and CDR2: MNHEY and SVGAGI. V lost 6 bases to trimming and J lost 4 bases; unmatched junction nucleotides: 5.

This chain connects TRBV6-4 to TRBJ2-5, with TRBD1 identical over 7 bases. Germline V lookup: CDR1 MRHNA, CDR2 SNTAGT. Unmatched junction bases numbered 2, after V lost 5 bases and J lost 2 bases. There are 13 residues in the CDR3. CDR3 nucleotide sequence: TGTGCCAGCAGTCGGGACAGACAAGAGACCCAGTACTTC. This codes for CASSRDRQETQYF.

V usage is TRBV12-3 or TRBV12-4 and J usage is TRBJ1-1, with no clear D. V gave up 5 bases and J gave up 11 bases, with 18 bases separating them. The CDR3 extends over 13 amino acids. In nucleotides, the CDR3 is TGTGCCAGCAGTCTTAGGGCGGGTCTTGGGGCTTTCTTT. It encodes CASSLRAGLGAFF.

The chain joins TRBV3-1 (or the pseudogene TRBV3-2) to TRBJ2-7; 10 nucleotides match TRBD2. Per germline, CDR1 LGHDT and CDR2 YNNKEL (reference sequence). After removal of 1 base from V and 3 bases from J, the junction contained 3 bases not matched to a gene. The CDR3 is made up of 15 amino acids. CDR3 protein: CASSQGSSGSYEQYF. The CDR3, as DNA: TGTGCCAGCAGCCAAGGATCTAGCGGGAGCTACGAGCAGTACTTC.

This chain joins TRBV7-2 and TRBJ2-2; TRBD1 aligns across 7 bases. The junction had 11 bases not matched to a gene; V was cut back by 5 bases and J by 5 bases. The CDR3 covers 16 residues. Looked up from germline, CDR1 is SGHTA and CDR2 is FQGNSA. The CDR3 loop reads CASSQLQGFGTGELFF. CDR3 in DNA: TGTGCCAGCAGCCAGCTACAGGGGTTTGGGACCGGGGAGCTGTTTTTT.

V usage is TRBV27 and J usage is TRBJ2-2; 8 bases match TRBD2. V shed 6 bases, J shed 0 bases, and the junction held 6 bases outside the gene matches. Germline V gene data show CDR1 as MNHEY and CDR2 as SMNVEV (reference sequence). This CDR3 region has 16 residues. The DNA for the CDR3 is TGTGCCAGCAGGGTACTAGCGGTTTCGAACACCGGGGAGCTGTTTTTT. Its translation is CASRVLAVSNTGELFF.

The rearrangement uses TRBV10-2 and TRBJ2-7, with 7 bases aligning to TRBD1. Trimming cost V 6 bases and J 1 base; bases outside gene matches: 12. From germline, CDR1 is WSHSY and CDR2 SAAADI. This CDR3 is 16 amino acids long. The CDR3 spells CASRERTGYFSYEQYF. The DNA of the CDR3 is TGCGCCAGCAGAGAACGGACAGGTTATTTTTCCTACGAGCAGTACTTC.

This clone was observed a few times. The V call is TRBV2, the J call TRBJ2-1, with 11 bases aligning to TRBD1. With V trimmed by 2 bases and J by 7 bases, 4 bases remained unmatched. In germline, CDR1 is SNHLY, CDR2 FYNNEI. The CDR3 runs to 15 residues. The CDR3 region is CASSEWGQGGNEQFF. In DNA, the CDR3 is TGTGCCAGCAGTGAATGGGGACAGGGGGGTAATGAGCAGTTCTTC.

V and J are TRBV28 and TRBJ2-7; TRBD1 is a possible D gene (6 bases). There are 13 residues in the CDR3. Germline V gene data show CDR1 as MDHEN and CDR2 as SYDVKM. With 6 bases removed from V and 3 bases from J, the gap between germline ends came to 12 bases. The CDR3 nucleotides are TGTGCCAGCAGAACAACAGGGATCTACGAGCAGTACTTC. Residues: CASRTTGIYEQYF.

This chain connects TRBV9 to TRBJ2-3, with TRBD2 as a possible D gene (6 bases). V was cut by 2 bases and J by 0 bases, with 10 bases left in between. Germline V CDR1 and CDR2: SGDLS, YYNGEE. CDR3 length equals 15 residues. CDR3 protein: CASSVLSGSTDTQYF. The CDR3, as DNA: TGTGCCAGCAGCGTCCTAAGCGGGAGCACAGATACGCAGTATTTT. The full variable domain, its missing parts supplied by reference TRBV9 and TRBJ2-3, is DSGVTQTPKHLITATGQRVTLRCSPRSGDLSVYWYQQSLDQGLQFLIQYYNGEERAKGNILERFSAQQFPDLHSELNLSSLELGDSALYFCASSVLSGSTDTQYFGPGTRLTVL.

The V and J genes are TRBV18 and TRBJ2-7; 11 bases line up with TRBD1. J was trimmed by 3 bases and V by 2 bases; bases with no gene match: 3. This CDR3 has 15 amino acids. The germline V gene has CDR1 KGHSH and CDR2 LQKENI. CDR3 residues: CASSPGQGALYEQYF. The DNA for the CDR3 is TGTGCCAGCTCACCAGGACAGGGGGCTCTCTACGAGCAGTACTTC.

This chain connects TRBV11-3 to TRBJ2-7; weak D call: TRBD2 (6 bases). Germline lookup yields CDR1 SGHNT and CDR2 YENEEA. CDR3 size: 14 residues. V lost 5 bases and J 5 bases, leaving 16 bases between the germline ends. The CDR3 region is CASSPGGPRDEQYF. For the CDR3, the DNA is TGTGCCAGCAGCCCCGGGGGACCCCGGGACGAGCAGTACTTC. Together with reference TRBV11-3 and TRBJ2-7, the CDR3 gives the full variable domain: EAGVVQSPRYKIIEKKQPVAFWCNPISGHNTLYWYLQNLGQGPELLIRYENEEAVDDSQLPKDRFSAERLKGVDSTLKIQPAELGDSAVYLCASSPGGPRDEQYFGPGTRLTVT.

The CDR3 spells CATSRIGGEFYNEQFF. The DNA of the CDR3 is TGTGCCACCAGCAGAATCGGGGGGGAGTTTTACAATGAGCAGTTCTTC. The chain couples TRBV15 to TRBJ2-1, with 8 bases lining up with TRBD2. The CDR3 runs 16 residues. V trimming: 2 bases; J trimming: 4 bases; junction bases outside the gene matches: 7. Germline CDR1 LNHNV, CDR2 YYDKDF (reference sequence).

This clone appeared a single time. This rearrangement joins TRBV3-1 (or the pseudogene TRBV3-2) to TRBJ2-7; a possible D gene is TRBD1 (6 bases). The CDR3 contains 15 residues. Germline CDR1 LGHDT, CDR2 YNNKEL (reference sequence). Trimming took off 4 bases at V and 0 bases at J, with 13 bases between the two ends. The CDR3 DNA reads TGTGCCAGCAGCCCGGACAGCGAAAGCTCCTACGAGCAGTACTTC. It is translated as CASSPDSESSYEQYF.

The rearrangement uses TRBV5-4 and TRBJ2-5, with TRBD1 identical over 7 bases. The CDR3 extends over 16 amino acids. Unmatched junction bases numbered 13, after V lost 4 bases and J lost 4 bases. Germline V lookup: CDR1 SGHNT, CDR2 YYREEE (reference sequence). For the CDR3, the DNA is TGTGCCAGCAGCCTAAAGACGGGACAGTGGGGAGAGACCCAGTACTTC. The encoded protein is CASSLKTGQWGETQYF.

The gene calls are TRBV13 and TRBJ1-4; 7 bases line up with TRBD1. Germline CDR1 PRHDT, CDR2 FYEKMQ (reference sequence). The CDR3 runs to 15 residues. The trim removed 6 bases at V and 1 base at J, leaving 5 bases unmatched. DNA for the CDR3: TGTGCCAGCAGACAAGGGGGCAGAACTAATGAAAAACTGTTTTTT. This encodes CASRQGGRTNEKLFF. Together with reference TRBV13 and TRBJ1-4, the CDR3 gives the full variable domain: AAGVIQSPRHLIKEKRETATLKCYPIPRHDTVYWYQQGPGQDPQFLISFYEKMQSDKGSIPDRFSAQQFSDYHSELNMSSLELGDSALYFCASRQGGRTNEKLFFGSGTQLSVL.

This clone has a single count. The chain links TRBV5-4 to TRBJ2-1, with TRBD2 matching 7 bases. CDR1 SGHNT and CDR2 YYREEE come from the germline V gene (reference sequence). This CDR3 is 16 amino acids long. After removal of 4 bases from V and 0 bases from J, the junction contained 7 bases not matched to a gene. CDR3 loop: CASSVLAQSSYNEQFF. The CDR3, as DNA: TGTGCCAGCAGCGTACTAGCGCAAAGCTCCTACAATGAGCAGTTCTTC.

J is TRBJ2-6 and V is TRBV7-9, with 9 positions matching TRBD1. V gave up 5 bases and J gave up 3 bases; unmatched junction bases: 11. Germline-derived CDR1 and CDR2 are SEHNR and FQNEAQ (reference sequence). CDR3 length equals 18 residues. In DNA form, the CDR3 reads TGTGCCAGCAGCCCCCGGGACAGGGTTGTTTTTGGGGCCAACGTCCTGACTTTC. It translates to CASSPRDRVVFGANVLTF.

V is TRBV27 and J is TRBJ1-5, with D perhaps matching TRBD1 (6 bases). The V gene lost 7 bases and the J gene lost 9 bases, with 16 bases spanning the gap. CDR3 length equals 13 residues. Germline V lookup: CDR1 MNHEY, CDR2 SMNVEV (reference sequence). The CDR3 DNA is TGTGCCAGCATAGGGGGGGAACGGAGGCCCCAGCATTTT. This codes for CASIGGERRPQHF.

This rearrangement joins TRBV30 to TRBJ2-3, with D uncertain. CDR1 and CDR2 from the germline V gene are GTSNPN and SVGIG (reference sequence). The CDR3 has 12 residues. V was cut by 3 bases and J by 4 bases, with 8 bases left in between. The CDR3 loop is CAWRSLSDTQYF. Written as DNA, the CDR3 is TGTGCCTGGAGGTCCTTATCAGATACGCAGTATTTT.